There are many counts of the clone carrying this T cell receptor (beta chain). Antigen: not known. J was trimmed by 13 bases and V by 1 base; bases with no gene match: 11. CDR3 length: 15 residues. CDR1 and CDR2 from the germline V gene are SGHTA and FQGNSA. The sample comes from a study of T cells after yellow fever vaccination. Study results and caveats: On re-exposure, the response was weaker but peaked faster, at day 5 versus 15. It was a small share of clonotypes that appeared in both CD4 and CD8 compartments. Reappearance after the booster was observed for most primary-vaccination clones (more than 95% CD4, almost 90% CD8).

The 5'RACE template-switching step produced TCR cDNA and added a universal primer site and UMIs. From the 5' RACE reads, TCRdb called clonotypes with MiXCR, one entry per CDR3 protein. This table has around 300,000 distinct CDR3 sequences, 4.1% appearing once. Sequences were derived from PBMCs, sampled 5 days after the yellow fever booster vaccination. The receptor was isolated from a man aged 18 to 30 who received the YFV17D yellow fever vaccine. This chain joins TRBV7-2 and TRBJ2-2, with 8 bases fitting TRBD2. The chain's CDR3 is CASSLGPSGRWVLFF. Here the CDR3 DNA reads TGTGCCAGCAGCTTAGGCCCTAGCGGGCGGTGGGTGCTGTTTTTT. Together with reference TRBV7-2 and TRBJ2-2, the CDR3 gives the full variable domain: GAGVSQSPSNKVTEKGKDVELRCDPISGHTALYWYRQSLGQGLEFLIYFQGNSAPDKSGLPSDRFSAERTGGSVSTLTIQRTQQEDSAVYLCASSLGPSGRWVLFFGEGSRLTVL.